This entry concerns a single T cell receptor (beta chain). CDR1 is DFQATT and CDR2 is SNEGSKA in the germline V gene (reference sequence). Trimming took off 0 bases at V and 6 bases at J, with 15 bases between the two ends. The CDR3 is 15 amino acids. This sample was taken from a study of blood T cells in healthy people across ages. The people who gave samples were healthy Caucasians from Russia, aged about 6 to 95. Each donor had approximately 10 milliliters of peripheral blood drawn. The second PCR ran roughly 6 to 11 cycles with a sample-barcoded 5' primer and J-beta primers. TCRdb reprocessed the 5' RACE reads with MiXCR, giving one entry per CDR3 protein. The table lists about 680,000 distinct CDR3 sequences, roughly 49% of them singletons.

The clonotype was recovered from a woman in her sixties in good health. The J gene is TRBJ1-5, the V gene TRBV20-1; the D gene is possibly TRBD1 (5 bases). Sequencing input: blood. CDR3 sequence reads: CSARDPPGLSQPQHF. Here the CDR3 DNA reads TGCAGTGCTAGAGATCCCCCAGGGCTTTCTCAGCCCCAGCATTTT.